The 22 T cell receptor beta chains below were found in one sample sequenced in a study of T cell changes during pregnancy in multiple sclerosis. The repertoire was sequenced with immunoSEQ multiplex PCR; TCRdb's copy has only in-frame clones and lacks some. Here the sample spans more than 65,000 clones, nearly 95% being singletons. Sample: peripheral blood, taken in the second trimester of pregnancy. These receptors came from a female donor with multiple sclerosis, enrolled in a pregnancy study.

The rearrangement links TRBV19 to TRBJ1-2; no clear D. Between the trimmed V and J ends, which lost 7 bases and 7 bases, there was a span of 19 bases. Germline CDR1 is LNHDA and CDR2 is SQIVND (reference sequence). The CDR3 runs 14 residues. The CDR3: CASTPIYGGAGYTF. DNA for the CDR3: TGTGCCAGTACCCCAATTTACGGCGGTGCTGGCTACACCTTC.

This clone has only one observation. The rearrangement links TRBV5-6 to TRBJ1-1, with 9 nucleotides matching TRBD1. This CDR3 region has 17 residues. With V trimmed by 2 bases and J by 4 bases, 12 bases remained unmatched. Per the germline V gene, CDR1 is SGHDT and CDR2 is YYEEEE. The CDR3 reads CASSFYRGQSSFTEAFF. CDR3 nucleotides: TGTGCCAGCAGCTTCTACAGGGGGCAAAGCTCCTTCACTGAAGCTTTCTTT.

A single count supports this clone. The CDR3 coding sequence is TGTGCCAGCAGCCAAGAAGGGACAGGTCAGCGGCAGTTCTTC. Translated: CASSQEGTGQRQFF. The J gene is TRBJ2-1, the V gene TRBV4-2, with 8 positions matching TRBD1. Germline V gene data show CDR1 as LGHNA and CDR2 as YNFKEQ. This CDR3 is built from 14 residues. Unmatched junction bases numbered 7, after V lost 0 bases and J lost 12 bases.

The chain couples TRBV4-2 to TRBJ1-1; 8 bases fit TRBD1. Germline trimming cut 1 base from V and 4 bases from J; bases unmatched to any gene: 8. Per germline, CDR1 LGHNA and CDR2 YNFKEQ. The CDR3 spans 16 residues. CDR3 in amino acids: CASSQGRYRGFTEAFF. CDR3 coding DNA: TGTGCCAGCAGCCAAGGCCGTTACAGGGGGTTCACTGAAGCTTTCTTT.

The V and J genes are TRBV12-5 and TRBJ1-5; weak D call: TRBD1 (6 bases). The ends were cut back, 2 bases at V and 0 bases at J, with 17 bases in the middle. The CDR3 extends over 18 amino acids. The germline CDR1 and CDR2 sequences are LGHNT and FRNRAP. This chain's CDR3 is CASGLWGGAVYSNQPQHF. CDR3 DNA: TGTGCTAGTGGTTTGTGGGGGGGGGCCGTTTATAGCAATCAGCCCCAGCATTTT.

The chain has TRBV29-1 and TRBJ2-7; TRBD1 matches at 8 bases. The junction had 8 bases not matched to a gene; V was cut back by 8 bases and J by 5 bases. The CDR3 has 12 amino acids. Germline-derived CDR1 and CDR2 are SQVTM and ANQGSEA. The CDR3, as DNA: TGCAGCTCCCGGGACAGGTGGGACGAGCAGTACTTC. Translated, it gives CSSRDRWDEQYF.

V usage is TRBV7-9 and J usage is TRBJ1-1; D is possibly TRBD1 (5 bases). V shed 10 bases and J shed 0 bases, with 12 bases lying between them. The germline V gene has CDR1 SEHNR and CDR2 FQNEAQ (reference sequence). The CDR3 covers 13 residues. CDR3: CATDSRMNTEAFF. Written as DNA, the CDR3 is TGTGCCACCGACAGCCGCATGAACACTGAAGCTTTCTTT.

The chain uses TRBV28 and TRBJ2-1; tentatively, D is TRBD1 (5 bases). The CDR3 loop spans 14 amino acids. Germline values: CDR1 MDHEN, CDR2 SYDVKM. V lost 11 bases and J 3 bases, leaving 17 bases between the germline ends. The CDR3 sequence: CAGGKRGNYNEQFF. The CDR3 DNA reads TGTGCCGGCGGAAAAAGGGGCAACTACAATGAGCAGTTCTTC.

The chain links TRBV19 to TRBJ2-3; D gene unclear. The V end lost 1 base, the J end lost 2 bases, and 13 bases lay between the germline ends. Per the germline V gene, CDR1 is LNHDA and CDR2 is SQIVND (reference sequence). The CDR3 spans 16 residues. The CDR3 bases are TGTGCCAGTAGTATAGGCATACTACTTAACACAGATACGCAGTATTTT. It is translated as CASSIGILLNTDTQYF.

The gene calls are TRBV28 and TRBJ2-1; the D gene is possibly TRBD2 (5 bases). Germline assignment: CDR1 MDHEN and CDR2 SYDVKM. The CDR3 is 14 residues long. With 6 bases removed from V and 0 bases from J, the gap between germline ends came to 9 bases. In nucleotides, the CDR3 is TGTGCCAGCAGAACCGAGGGCTCCTACAATGAGCAGTTCTTC. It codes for CASRTEGSYNEQFF. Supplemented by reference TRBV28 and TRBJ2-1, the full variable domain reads DVKVTQSSRYLVKRTGEKVFLECVQDMDHENMFWYRQDPGLGLRLIYFSYDVKMKEKGDIPEGYSVSREKKERFSLILESASTNQTSMYLCASRTEGSYNEQFFGPGTRLTVL.

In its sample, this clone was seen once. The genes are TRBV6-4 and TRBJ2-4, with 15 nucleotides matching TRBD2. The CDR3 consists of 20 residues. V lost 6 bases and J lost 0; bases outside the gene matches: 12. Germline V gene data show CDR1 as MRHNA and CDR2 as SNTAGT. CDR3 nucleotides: TGTGCCAGCAGCGAGACGGGACTAGCGGGGGGCCTACTAGCCAAAAACATTCAGTACTTC. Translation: CASSETGLAGGLLAKNIQYF.

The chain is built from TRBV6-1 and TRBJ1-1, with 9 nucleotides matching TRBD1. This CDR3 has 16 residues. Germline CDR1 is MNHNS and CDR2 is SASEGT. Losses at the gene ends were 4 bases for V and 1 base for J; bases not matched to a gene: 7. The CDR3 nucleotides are TGTGCCAGCAGTGGCCCCAGGACAGGGGAGAACACTGAAGCTTTCTTT. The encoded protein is CASSGPRTGENTEAFF.

The CDR3, as DNA: TGTGCCAGCAGCTCCCGGGACAGGGGCTACGAGCAGTACTTC. Its protein product is CASSSRDRGYEQYF. This sequence joins TRBV5-4 and TRBJ2-7, with 10 bases lining up with TRBD1. The CDR3 is 14 amino acids. Germline-derived CDR1 and CDR2 are SGHNT and YYREEE (reference sequence). J lost 3 bases, V lost 3 bases, and 3 bases had no gene match.

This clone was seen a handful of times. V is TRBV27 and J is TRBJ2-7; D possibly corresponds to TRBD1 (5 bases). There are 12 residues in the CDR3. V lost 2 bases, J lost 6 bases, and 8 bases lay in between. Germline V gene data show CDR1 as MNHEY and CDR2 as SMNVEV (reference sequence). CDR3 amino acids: CASSLSGAEQYF. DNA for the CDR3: TGTGCCAGCAGTTTAAGTGGGGCCGAGCAGTACTTC.

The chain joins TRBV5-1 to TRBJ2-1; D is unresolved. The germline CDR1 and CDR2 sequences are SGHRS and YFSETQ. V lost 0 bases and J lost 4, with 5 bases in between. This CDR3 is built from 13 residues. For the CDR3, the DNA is TGCGCCAGCAGCTTGGTTCTATACAATGAGCAGTTCTTC. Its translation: CASSLVLYNEQFF. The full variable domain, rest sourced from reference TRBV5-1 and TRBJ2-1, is KAGVTQTPRYLIKTRGQQVTLSCSPISGHRSVSWYQQTPGQGLQFLFEYFSETQRNKGNFPGRFSGRQFSNSRSEMNVSTLELGDSALYLCASSLVLYNEQFFGPGTRLTVL.

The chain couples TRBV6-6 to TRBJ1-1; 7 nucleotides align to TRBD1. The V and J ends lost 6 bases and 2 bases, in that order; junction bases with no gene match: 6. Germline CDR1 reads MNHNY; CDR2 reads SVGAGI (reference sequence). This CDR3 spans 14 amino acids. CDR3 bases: TGTGCCAGCAGAAACAGGGGTTCCAACACTGAAGCTTTCTTT. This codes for CASRNRGSNTEAFF.

The CDR3 nucleotides are TGTGCCAGCAGCCACCCGGGGGGGACTGAAGCTTTCTTT. This sequence encodes CASSHPGGTEAFF. The V call is TRBV6-5, the J call TRBJ1-1, with a tentative D call TRBD1 (5 bases). From germline, CDR1 is MNHEY and CDR2 SVGAGI. V gave up 6 bases and J gave up 5 bases, with 13 bases separating them. CDR3 size: 13 residues.

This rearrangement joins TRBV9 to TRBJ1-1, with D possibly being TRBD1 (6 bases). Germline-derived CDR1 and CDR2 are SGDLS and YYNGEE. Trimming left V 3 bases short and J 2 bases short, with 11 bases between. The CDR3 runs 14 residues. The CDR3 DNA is TGTGCCAGCAGCGGAGGGGGGGCAAACACTGAAGCTTTCTTT. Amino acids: CASSGGGANTEAFF.

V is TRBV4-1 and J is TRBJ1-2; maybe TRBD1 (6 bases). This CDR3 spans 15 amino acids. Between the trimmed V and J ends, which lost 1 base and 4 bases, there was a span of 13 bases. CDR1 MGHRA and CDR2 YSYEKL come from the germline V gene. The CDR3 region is CASSQGIGTLYGYTF. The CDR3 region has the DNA TGCGCCAGCAGCCAAGGTATCGGGACACTCTATGGCTACACCTTC.

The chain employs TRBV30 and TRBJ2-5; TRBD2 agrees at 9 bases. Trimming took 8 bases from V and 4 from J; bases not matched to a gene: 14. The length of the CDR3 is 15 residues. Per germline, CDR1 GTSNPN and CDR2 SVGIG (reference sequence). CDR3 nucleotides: TGTGCCGGGACAGTAGCGGGAGTTGTGCGAGAGACCCAGTACTTC. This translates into CAGTVAGVVRETQYF.

CDR3 nucleotide sequence: TGTGCCAGCACAGGCGGGATTTCCTACAATGAGCAGTTCTTC. It is translated as CASTGGISYNEQFF. This chain connects TRBV6-1 to TRBJ2-1, with D possibly matching TRBD2 (6 bases). Germline V gives CDR1 MNHNS, CDR2 SASEGT. The CDR3 has 14 amino acids. V lost 7 bases and J 1 base, leaving 11 bases between the germline ends.

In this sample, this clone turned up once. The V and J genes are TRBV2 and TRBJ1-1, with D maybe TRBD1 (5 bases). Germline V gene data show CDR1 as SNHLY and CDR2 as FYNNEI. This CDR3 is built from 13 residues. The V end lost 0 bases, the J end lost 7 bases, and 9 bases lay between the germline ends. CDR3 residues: CASSEARAGEAFF. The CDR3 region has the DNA TGTGCCAGCAGTGAAGCCAGGGCCGGTGAAGCTTTCTTT.